The 20 T cell receptor beta chains below all came from one sample that was sequenced in a study of T-cell reconstitution after alpha-beta-depleted transplantation in children. During its preparation, the TCRbeta library received unique molecular identifiers. From the PCR reads, TCRdb called clonotypes with MiXCR, one entry per CDR3 protein. The sample holds around 250,000 distinct CDR3 sequences, less than 9% seen once. This specimen consisted of PBMCs, mostly from graft donor cells, obtained 180 days after TCRalphabeta/CD19-depleted stem cell transplant. The receptors shown here come from a male patient younger than 18 who had a stem cell transplant for acute lymphoblastic leukemia, so the T cells may come from the graft donor.

This clonotype was observed at least ten times. V gene TRBV7-3 combines with J gene TRBJ2-1; 11 positions match TRBD2. The CDR3 covers 16 residues. J gave up 7 bases and V 5 bases, and 10 bases lay outside the gene matches. CDR1 and CDR2 from the germline V gene are SGHTA and FQGTGA. CDR3 amino acids: CASSPQLAGAGNEQFF. CDR3 nucleotide sequence: TGTGCCAGCAGCCCCCAACTAGCGGGGGCGGGTAATGAGCAGTTCTTC.

This clonotype was seen repeatedly, ten times or more. This chain connects TRBV9 to TRBJ1-1; D remains unclear. This CDR3 has 14 residues. From germline, CDR1 is SGDLS and CDR2 YYNGEE. The ends were cut back, 6 bases at V and 4 bases at J, with 16 bases in the middle. The DNA for the CDR3 is TGTGCCAGCACTCCCGACGGGGAGAGCACTGAAGCTTTCTTT. Translated, it gives CASTPDGESTEAFF.

This clonotype appeared many times. V gene TRBV4-1 combines with J gene TRBJ1-4; TRBD1 aligns across 10 bases. The V gene's germline CDR1 is MGHRA and CDR2 YSYEKL. This CDR3 has 16 residues. J was trimmed by 7 bases and V by 1 base; bases with no gene match: 6. The CDR3 coding sequence is TGCGCCAGCAGCCAAGGGCAAAGGACAGGGGGTGAAAAACTGTTTTTT. It yields the protein CASSQGQRTGGEKLFF.

This clonotype was recorded at least ten times. The chain links TRBV19 to TRBJ2-3; no definite D call. The CDR3 is made up of 15 amino acids. Trimming removed 6 bases at V and 0 bases at J, with 13 bases between. Looked up from germline, CDR1 is LNHDA and CDR2 is SQIVND (reference sequence). The CDR3 sequence: CASSFRTVSTDTQYF. DNA for the CDR3: TGTGCCAGTAGCTTCCGGACGGTGAGCACAGATACGCAGTATTTT.

The chain uses TRBV20-1 and TRBJ2-7; possible D gene TRBD1, 5 bases. Trimming took off 3 bases at V and 3 bases at J, with 9 bases between the two ends. Germline CDR1 DFQATT, CDR2 SNEGSKA (reference sequence). CDR3 length: 12 residues. For the CDR3, the DNA is TGCAGTGCTAGGCGGCAGGGCTACGAGCAGTACTTC. Protein: CSARRQGYEQYF.

The sample holds many counts of this clonotype. The genes are TRBV28 and TRBJ2-1; 11 bases align to TRBD2. This CDR3 spans 15 amino acids. V was clipped by 10 bases and J by 8 bases; unmatched bases: 13. Germline V gene data show CDR1 as MDHEN and CDR2 as SYDVKM. The DNA for the CDR3 is TGTGCCACCTCCTTAGCGGGAGGGCCAGTCCATGAGCAGTTCTTC. It encodes CATSLAGGPVHEQFF.

In this sample, this clonotype turned up many times. The chain has TRBV10-3 and TRBJ2-3, with TRBD2 matching over 7 bases. There are 18 residues in the CDR3. Trimming cost V 0 bases and J 2 bases; bases outside gene matches: 11. The germline gives CDR1 ENHRY, CDR2 SYGVKD. The CDR3: CAISESKSGGLNTDTQYF. DNA for the CDR3: TGTGCCATCAGTGAGTCGAAGTCGGGGGGTCTTAACACAGATACGCAGTATTTT.

This clonotype has ten or more counts. The rearrangement uses TRBV13 and TRBJ2-1; 8 nucleotides agree with TRBD2. This CDR3 has 18 amino acids. After removal of 5 bases from V and 1 base from J, the junction contained 13 bases not matched to a gene. Germline loops: CDR1 PRHDT, CDR2 FYEKMQ (reference sequence). The CDR3 loop is CASSPRRGAPSSYNEQFF. CDR3 sequence (DNA): TGTGCCAGCAGCCCGCGGCGGGGGGCACCATCTTCCTACAATGAGCAGTTCTTC.

This clonotype appeared many times. The rearrangement links TRBV10-3 to TRBJ2-7; 10 bases are shared with TRBD2. There are 14 residues in the CDR3. Trimming at V came to 6 bases and at J to 6 bases, leaving 8 bases not matched to a gene. Germline V gives CDR1 ENHRY, CDR2 SYGVKD. CDR3 sequence reads: CAISRLAGLGEQYF. DNA of the CDR3: TGTGCCATCAGCCGACTAGCGGGCTTGGGCGAGCAGTACTTC.

This clonotype was observed many times. The V and J genes are TRBV4-1 and TRBJ2-2, with D possibly being TRBD1 (5 bases). The V and J ends lost 7 bases and 0 bases respectively, with 15 bases between them. The CDR3 loop spans 16 amino acids. CDR1 is MGHRA and CDR2 is YSYEKL in the germline V gene. The CDR3 reads CASNPTAHSNTGELFF. CDR3 DNA: TGCGCCAGCAACCCGACAGCCCATTCGAACACCGGGGAGCTGTTTTTT.

This clonotype showed up many times. This chain connects TRBV7-8 to TRBJ2-3, with TRBD1 matching over 9 bases. This CDR3 comprises 17 residues. The germline CDR1 and CDR2 sequences are SGHVS and FQNEAQ. J lost 3 bases, V lost 1 base, and 8 bases had no gene match. In DNA, the CDR3 is TGTGCCAGCAGCTTAGTTCGTGGACAGGGGTGGACAGATACGCAGTATTTT. Its translation: CASSLVRGQGWTDTQYF.

This clonotype was found many times. The chain is built from TRBV29-1 and TRBJ2-7; D is uncertain. Trimming cost V 3 bases and J 0 bases, with 15 bases left between them. CDR3 length: 15 amino acids. Germline V gene lookup returns CDR1 SQVTM and CDR2 ANQGSEA. For the CDR3, the DNA is TGCAGCGTTGAGGAAAGGGAAACATACTCCTACGAGCAGTACTTC. Amino acids: CSVEERETYSYEQYF.

There are many counts of this clonotype. The rearrangement links TRBV9 to TRBJ2-1, with 9 bases aligning to TRBD1. From germline, CDR1 is SGDLS and CDR2 YYNGEE. V was pared by 3 bases and J by 6 bases, with 4 bases of the junction left unmatched. The length of the CDR3 is 14 residues. As DNA, the CDR3 is TGTGCCAGCAGCGGAGGACAGGGGATCAATGAGCAGTTCTTC. Translation: CASSGGQGINEQFF.

The sample holds many counts of this clonotype. The chain joins TRBV12-3 or TRBV12-4 to TRBJ2-7; TRBD1 matches at 9 bases. This CDR3 has 15 residues. J was trimmed by 2 bases and V by 1 base; bases with no gene match: 3. CDR3 sequence reads: CASSLEGTGPYEQYF. In nucleotides, the CDR3 is TGTGCCAGCAGTTTAGAGGGGACAGGGCCCTACGAGCAGTACTTC.

The chain uses TRBV9 and TRBJ2-7; 8 nucleotides match TRBD2. The CDR3 totals 15 residues. CDR1 is SGDLS and CDR2 is YYNGEE in the germline V gene. The V and J ends lost 0 bases and 3 bases, in that order; junction bases with no gene match: 5. DNA for the CDR3: TGTGCCAGCAGCGTAGGGGTAGCGGGGAACTACGAGCAGTACTTC. The encoded protein is CASSVGVAGNYEQYF.

This clonotype has a count of ten or more. The V call is TRBV2, the J call TRBJ2-1, with D possibly being TRBD2 (5 bases). The CDR3 spans 13 residues. CDR1 is SNHLY and CDR2 is FYNNEI in the germline V gene. CDR3 in DNA: TGTGGTTTCGGGGTCAGCTCCTACAATGAGCAGTTCTTC. It codes for CGFGVSSYNEQFF.

This clonotype was found many times. The chain is built from TRBV4-1 and TRBJ2-1; a weak D match, TRBD1 (5 bases). V shed 1 base and J shed 0 bases, with 13 bases lying between them. Per the germline V gene, CDR1 is MGHRA and CDR2 is YSYEKL. This CDR3 is built from 17 residues. CDR3 protein: CASSQVSGPSSYNEQFF. CDR3 sequence (DNA): TGCGCCAGCAGCCAAGTCTCAGGGCCGAGCTCCTACAATGAGCAGTTCTTC.

This clonotype was observed at least ten times. CDR3 DNA sequence: TGTGCCACCCGGACAGGGTCGCTAGGGGATACGCAGTATTTT. Its protein product is CATRTGSLGDTQYF. The chain combines TRBV10-3 with TRBJ2-3, with 8 bases identical to TRBD1. Germline CDR1 ENHRY, CDR2 SYGVKD. V gave up 10 bases and J gave up 6 bases; unmatched junction bases: 12. The CDR3 runs 14 residues.

This clonotype was recorded many times. V gene TRBV9 combines with J gene TRBJ1-1, with 9 bases aligning to TRBD1. The germline gives CDR1 SGDLS, CDR2 YYNGEE. V lost 2 bases to trimming and J lost 4 bases; unmatched junction nucleotides: 6. This CDR3 comprises 15 residues. The CDR3 DNA reads TGTGCCAGCAGCGTCTGGGACAGGGTCGTCACTGAAGCTTTCTTT. It codes for CASSVWDRVVTEAFF.

In this sample, this clonotype turned up a few times. V gene TRBV6-2 or TRBV6-3 combines with J gene TRBJ1-2; TRBD1 is a possible D gene (5 bases). In germline, CDR1 is MNHEY, CDR2 SVGEGT. V was shortened by 6 bases and J by 7 bases, with 15 bases between the two germline ends. This CDR3 is built from 13 residues. Here the CDR3 reads CASRKTGPFGYTF. In nucleotides, the CDR3 is TGTGCCAGCAGGAAAACAGGCCCCTTTGGCTACACCTTC.